Listed below are T cell receptor beta chains from one sample, sequenced in a study of CD8 T cells in ankylosing spondylitis. One entry per CDR3 protein, called by TCRdb with MiXCR from the 5' RACE reads. Of roughly 470,000 distinct CDR3 sequences listed, roughly a quarter were seen once; the top ten hold 0.89%. The sample was blood, either unsorted or a sorted T cell fraction (not recorded which). All receptors come from a male donor with ankylosing spondylitis. Each CDR3 is given with its conserved first and last residue. The D gene is left open where the match is weak. For some rows the clone size is stated as once, few or many, or as a class when expanded; others skip it.

abundance	v_gene	j_gene	d_gene	CDR3aa	CDR3nt
.	TRBV21-1	TRBJ2-7	.	CASAWGTSGSNAYEQYF	TGTGCCAGCGCCTGGGGAACTAGCGGGAGTAACGCCTACGAGCAGTACTTC
few	TRBV7-8	TRBJ1-5	.	CASSSLGGVNQPQHF	TGTGCCAGCAGCTCCCTCGGAGGGGTCAATCAGCCCCAGCATTTT
.	TRBV5-5	TRBJ1-1	.	CASSAEGTEAFF	TGTGCCAGCAGCGCTGAAGGGACTGAAGCTTTCTTT
.	TRBV5-1	TRBJ1-4	.	CASSFPSEKLFF	TGCGCCAGCAGCTTCCCAAGTGAAAAACTGTTTTTT
few	TRBV5-1	TRBJ2-3	TRBD2	CASSRGLAGEADTQYF	TGCGCCAGCAGCCGTGGACTAGCGGGAGAGGCAGATACGCAGTATTTT
.	TRBV12-3/TRBV12-4	TRBJ2-3	.	CASSLPGDTQYF	TGTGCCAGCAGTTTACCTGGTGATACGCAGTATTTT
.	TRBV15	TRBJ1-4	.	CATSGLMNSPNEKLFF	TGTGCCACCAGCGGATTAATGAACAGCCCAAATGAAAAACTGTTTTTT
few	TRBV12-3/TRBV12-4	TRBJ2-3	TRBD2	CASSGLAGDTQYF	TGTGCCAGCAGTGGACTAGCGGGAGATACGCAGTATTTT
.	TRBV7-9	TRBJ2-3	.	CASSLAPGGTDTQYF	TGTGCCAGCAGCTTAGCGCCAGGGGGCACAGATACGCAGTATTTT
few	TRBV11-2	TRBJ1-3	.	CASSSSPSGNTIYF	TGTGCCAGCAGCTCATCTCCTTCCGGAAACACCATATATTTT
.	TRBV7-9	TRBJ2-1	.	CASSPTSFYNEQFF	TGTGCCAGCAGCCCCACCTCGTTCTACAATGAGCAGTTCTTC
.	TRBV12-3/TRBV12-4	TRBJ2-1	.	CASRPVLDEQFF	TGTGCCAGCAGACCAGTGTTGGATGAGCAGTTCTTC